This T cell receptor beta chain was identified in a study of blood T cell repertoires in COVID-19. Turning to the study itself: Samples came from the United States, Italy and Spain, spanning acute and convalescent COVID-19. Sample material is recorded as cDNA or gDNA derived from T cells, B-cell-depleted T cells, or PBMCs.

There are a few counts of this clone. The V gene lost 2 bases and the J gene lost 4 bases, with 6 bases spanning the gap. The germline V gene encodes CDR1 MNHEY and CDR2 SVGEGT. The CDR3 is made up of 12 amino acids. Original methodology: Estimates of nucleated cell counts were drawn from the amplification of reference gene primers. Produced via immunoSEQ multiplex PCR; TCRdb's table is partial and in-frame only. V, J and clone size are taken as reported in that table, and D and trimming were inferred from the DNA itself. The table has about 20,000 clones, approximately 79% seen once. Sequencing input: peripheral blood. The receptor comes from a man aged 80 or over with acute or convalescent COVID-19. This chain uses TRBV6-2 or TRBV6-3 with TRBJ2-7; TRBD2 is a possible D gene (5 bases). CDR3 protein: CASSYEGYEQYV. Written as DNA, the CDR3 is TGTGCCAGCAGTTACGAGGGTTACGAGCAGTACGTC.